Each of the 32 T cell receptor beta chains below was sequenced from the same sample in a study of T cell repertoires in cytomegalovirus infection. TCRdb reprocessed the reads with MiXCR, giving one entry per CDR3 protein. The sample has about 920,000 distinct CDR3 sequences, roughly a third seen once. Their antigens remain unidentified. The input for sequencing was cultured CD8+ T cells from PBMCs, taken from culture after CMV antigen stimulation. These receptors all come from a human donor in good health (CMV status not recorded). Some clones in this sample may be carry-over from other donors' samples.

For the CDR3, the DNA is TGTGCCAGCAAGGGCTTAGCGGGGTACACCGGGGAGCTGTTTTTT. The encoded protein is CASKGLAGYTGELFF. V usage is TRBV28 and J usage is TRBJ2-2; 8 nucleotides agree with TRBD2. Germline V gene data show CDR1 as MDHEN and CDR2 as SYDVKM. CDR3 size: 15 residues. The trim removed 7 bases at V and 3 bases at J, leaving 7 bases unmatched.

This clonotype was observed a handful of times. This CDR3 is CASSQPEGGGVNEQFF. CDR3 coding DNA: TGTGCCAGCAGCCAACCCGAAGGCGGGGGTGTCAATGAGCAGTTCTTC. The chain is built from TRBV4-2 and TRBJ2-1; 7 bases are shared with TRBD2. V lost 2 bases and J lost 6; bases outside the gene matches: 10. Germline lookup yields CDR1 LGHNA and CDR2 YNFKEQ. This CDR3 has 16 amino acids.

This clonotype was counted a few times. The chain is built from TRBV25-1 and TRBJ1-1; weak D call: TRBD1 (5 bases). The CDR3 is 13 residues long. Germline CDR1 and CDR2: MGHDK and SYGVNS. Trimming stripped 2 bases from V and 4 bases from J, with 8 bases between. The CDR3 reads CASSEGASTEAFF. CDR3 DNA sequence: TGTGCCAGCAGTGAAGGGGCTAGCACTGAAGCTTTCTTT. Variable domain in full (rest from reference TRBV25-1 and TRBJ1-1): EADIYQTPRYLVIGTGKKITLECSQTMGHDKMYWYQQDPGMELHLIHYSYGVNSTEKGDLSSESTVSRIRTEHFPLTLESARPSHTSQYLCASSEGASTEAFFGQGTRLTVV.

This clonotype was seen more than once but under ten times. The genes are TRBV14 and TRBJ2-4; the D call may be TRBD1 or TRBD2 (5 bases each). The V gene lost 1 base and the J gene lost 6 bases, with 16 bases spanning the gap. Germline CDR1 and CDR2: SGHDN and FVKESK. The CDR3 totals 16 residues. The CDR3 loop is CASSQGGRGAANIQYF. As DNA, the CDR3 is TGTGCCAGCAGCCAAGGGGGCAGAGGGGCCGCAAACATTCAGTACTTC.

The chain joins TRBV6-1 to TRBJ2-5; D is ambiguous. Germline V gene sequence: CDR1 MNHNS, CDR2 SASEGT. The CDR3 covers 13 residues. V was shortened by 3 bases and J by 2 bases, with 7 bases between the two germline ends. CDR3 nucleotide sequence: TGTGCCAGCAGTGAGCTGTTACAAGAGACCCAGTACTTC. As protein: CASSELLQETQYF.

This clonotype showed up many times. The CDR3 spells CASSPRGGSNTGELFF. CDR3 bases: TGTGCCAGCAGCCCCAGGGGAGGGAGTAACACCGGGGAGCTGTTTTTT. The chain joins TRBV7-8 to TRBJ2-2; D is perhaps TRBD2 (7 bases). In germline, CDR1 is SGHVS, CDR2 FQNEAQ. The ends were cut back, 5 bases at V and 2 bases at J, with 15 bases in the middle. The CDR3 covers 16 residues.

The chain carries TRBV10-3 and TRBJ1-2; 12 bases match TRBD1. Germline trimming cut 0 bases from V and 4 bases from J; bases unmatched to any gene: 6. Germline V lookup: CDR1 ENHRY, CDR2 SYGVKD. This CDR3 region has 17 residues. The DNA of the CDR3 is TGTGCCATCAGTGAGTCAATCACGGGACAGGGGGCCTATGGCTACACCTTC. It is translated as CAISESITGQGAYGYTF.

The chain combines TRBV6-2 or TRBV6-3 with TRBJ1-4; TRBD1 might be the D (5 bases). Trimming removed 6 bases at V and 0 bases at J, with 14 bases between. The CDR3 consists of 16 residues. Germline CDR1 reads MNHEY; CDR2 reads SVGEGT. The CDR3 region is CASRPGTESTNEKLFF. DNA of the CDR3: TGTGCCAGCAGACCCGGGACGGAGTCAACTAATGAAAAACTGTTTTTT.

The table lists this clonotype with a few counts. Written as DNA, the CDR3 is TGTGCCAGTAGTATGGAGGGGCCGGAAACCGGGGAGCTGTTTTTT. This encodes CASSMEGPETGELFF. This chain links TRBV19 with TRBJ2-2; the D gene is possibly TRBD2 (6 bases). From germline, CDR1 is LNHDA and CDR2 SQIVND (reference sequence). The CDR3 sequence is 15 residues long. Between the trimmed V and J ends, which lost 3 bases and 5 bases, there was a span of 13 bases.

This chain joins TRBV12-3 or TRBV12-4 and TRBJ1-6, with D hard to call. This CDR3 is 17 amino acids long. Trimming took off 7 bases at V and 0 bases at J, with 16 bases between the two ends. CDR3 in DNA: TGTGCCAGCATCTCAAGCCGGGAGAGCTCCTATAATTCACCCCTCCACTTT. It codes for CASISSRESSYNSPLHF.

The chain couples TRBV12-3 or TRBV12-4 to TRBJ1-4; tentative D call: TRBD1 (5 bases). The length of the CDR3 is 15 residues. Trimming removed 6 bases at V and 4 bases at J, with 15 bases between. CDR3 nucleotide sequence: TGTGCCAGCAGATTTTCACTTAGGGGTAATGAAAAACTGTTTTTT. Amino acids: CASRFSLRGNEKLFF.

This clonotype was seen ten or more times. V and J are TRBV7-8 and TRBJ2-5; D tentatively reads TRBD1 or TRBD2 (5 bases each). The CDR3 extends over 15 amino acids. The V end was cut by 5 bases, the J end by 1 base, with 14 bases between. Germline V CDR1 and CDR2: SGHVS, FQNEAQ. This CDR3 reads CASSTGTHLQETQYF. Written as DNA, the CDR3 is TGTGCCAGCAGCACCGGGACCCATCTCCAAGAGACCCAGTACTTC.

The chain employs TRBV27 and TRBJ2-1; TRBD2 might be the D (6 bases). Germline CDR1 reads MNHEY; CDR2 reads SMNVEV (reference sequence). V gave up 2 bases and J gave up 0 bases, with 11 bases separating them. CDR3 length: 16 amino acids. The CDR3 loop is CASSLIRGNSYNEQFF. DNA for the CDR3: TGTGCCAGCAGTTTAATACGCGGGAACTCCTACAATGAGCAGTTCTTC.

The gene calls are TRBV20-1 and TRBJ2-1; the D call may be TRBD1 or TRBD2 (7 bases each). Trimming pared 0 bases from V and 1 base from J, leaving 16 bases between. The CDR3 extends over 17 amino acids. Germline V gene sequence: CDR1 DFQATT, CDR2 SNEGSKA (reference sequence). CDR3 coding DNA: TGCAGTGCTAGAGATGGAGGCAGGGGGGGGTCCTACAATGAGCAGTTCTTC. It specifies CSARDGGRGGSYNEQFF.

This clonotype has only a few counts. V is TRBV19 and J is TRBJ2-3; 7 bases are a match to TRBD1. The CDR3 length is 13 residues. V lost 4 bases to trimming and J lost 5 bases; unmatched junction nucleotides: 3. Germline V gene lookup returns CDR1 LNHDA and CDR2 SQIVND (reference sequence). CDR3 DNA: TGTGCCAGTAGTAACAGGGGACGAGATACGCAGTATTTT. It encodes CASSNRGRDTQYF.

The chain combines TRBV7-9 with TRBJ2-7; perhaps TRBD1 as D (6 bases). Germline V lookup: CDR1 SEHNR, CDR2 FQNEAQ (reference sequence). This CDR3 comprises 13 residues. The germline V and J ends were trimmed by 10 bases and 9 bases, with 22 bases remaining between them. Written as DNA, the CDR3 is TGTGCCACCGAAGGGGGAACGGAGTTCGTGCAGTACTTC. This encodes CATEGGTEFVQYF.

This clonotype was seen repeatedly, ten times or more. This sequence joins TRBV10-3 and TRBJ1-5, with TRBD1 matching 9 bases. Germline V CDR1 and CDR2: ENHRY, SYGVKD. The CDR3 totals 15 residues. V lost 6 bases, J lost 1 base, and 4 bases stayed unmatched. The CDR3 reads CAIRMGTGSNQPQHF. Here the CDR3 DNA reads TGTGCCATCAGGATGGGGACAGGGAGCAATCAGCCCCAGCATTTT.

The chain recombines TRBV27 with TRBJ2-7; 14 bases fit TRBD2. The CDR3 contains 19 residues. Germline values: CDR1 MNHEY, CDR2 SMNVEV (reference sequence). Trimming took 0 bases from V and 0 from J; bases not matched to a gene: 7. CDR3 in DNA: TGTGCCAGCAGTTTATCGTGGACTAGCGGGGGGAGGAGCTCCTACGAGCAGTACTTC. Encoded protein: CASSLSWTSGGRSSYEQYF.

This clonotype occurred many times. The chain carries TRBV7-8 and TRBJ2-7; D gene unclear. The CDR3 is 15 amino acids. Germline values: CDR1 SGHVS, CDR2 FQNEAQ. Between the trimmed V and J ends, which lost 2 bases and 4 bases, there was a span of 15 bases. The CDR3 here is CASSLRAGENYEQYF. In nucleotides, the CDR3 is TGTGCCAGCAGCTTAAGGGCAGGAGAAAATTACGAGCAGTACTTC.

This clonotype was picked up a small number of times. V usage is TRBV6-1 and J usage is TRBJ1-6; D unresolved. The V and J ends lost 7 bases and 7 bases respectively, with 8 bases between them. CDR3 length equals 12 residues. Germline CDR1 MNHNS, CDR2 SASEGT. CDR3 coding DNA: TGTGCCAGCACCATGGAAAATTCACCCCTCCACTTT. It translates to CASTMENSPLHF.

This clonotype was seen ten or more times. V and J are TRBV7-2 and TRBJ2-7; 10 nucleotides agree with TRBD1. From germline, CDR1 is SGHTA and CDR2 FQGNSA. There are 19 residues in the CDR3. The V gene end was trimmed by 1 base and the J gene end by 6 bases; junction bases not matched to a gene: 18. The CDR3 reads CASSLDREPTGGEVCEQYV. In DNA form, the CDR3 reads TGTGCCAGCAGCTTAGATCGAGAGCCGACAGGGGGCGAGGTTTGCGAGCAGTACGTC.

Here the CDR3 DNA reads TGTGCCACCAGCAGAGCAAGGGGTAGCAATCAGCCCCAGCATTTT. This gives the protein CATSRARGSNQPQHF. The chain joins TRBV15 to TRBJ1-5; TRBD1 is a possible D gene (5 bases). Germline V gene lookup returns CDR1 LNHNV and CDR2 YYDKDF (reference sequence). The CDR3 has 15 residues. V lost 1 base and J 0 bases, leaving 7 bases between the germline ends.

The sample holds a few counts of this clonotype. This rearrangement joins TRBV10-3 to TRBJ2-5; D is unresolved. CDR1 and CDR2 from the germline V gene are ENHRY and SYGVKD. CDR3 length equals 17 residues. The V end was cut by 0 bases, the J end by 2 bases, with 16 bases between. CDR3 nucleotide sequence: TGTGCCATCAGTGAGTCGACTGAGGCAACGGAACAAGAGACCCAGTACTTC. Translating it yields CAISESTEATEQETQYF.

The chain combines TRBV27 with TRBJ2-7, with 7 bases that match TRBD2. The CDR3 has 15 residues. V trimming: 10 bases; J trimming: 6 bases; junction bases outside the gene matches: 18. In germline, CDR1 is MNHEY, CDR2 SMNVEV (reference sequence). CDR3 DNA: TGTGCCACCCGAGCGGGGTCTGTGAAGACCGGCGAGCAGTACTTC. Protein sequence: CATRAGSVKTGEQYF.

This clonotype occurred a few times. The chain carries TRBV15 and TRBJ2-1; 10 nucleotides agree with TRBD1. In germline, CDR1 is LNHNV, CDR2 YYDKDF (reference sequence). The CDR3 extends over 15 amino acids. V lost 0 bases to trimming and J lost 14 bases; unmatched junction nucleotides: 10. CDR3 loop: CATSRDPRTGGIKFF. For the CDR3, the DNA is TGTGCCACCAGCAGAGATCCCCGGACAGGGGGTATTAAGTTCTTC.

A word on this clonotype: Mismatch with germline at one junction end may stem from a read error. The chain joins TRBV9 to TRBJ1-2, with D unresolved. Germline-derived CDR1 and CDR2 are SGDLS and YYNGEE. This CDR3 spans 14 amino acids. The CDR3 is CANSVEAVIPGYTF. In nucleotides, the CDR3 is TGTGCCAACAGCGTAGAGGCAGTAATCCCTGGCTACACCTTC.

The chain employs TRBV6-5 and TRBJ1-1; D possibly corresponds to TRBD1 (5 bases). V gave up 1 base and J gave up 4 bases, with 10 bases separating them. This CDR3 is 14 amino acids long. The germline CDR1 and CDR2 sequences are MNHEY and SVGAGI. Here the CDR3 reads CASSYFQGGTEAFF. CDR3 bases: TGTGCCAGCAGTTACTTTCAGGGTGGCACTGAAGCTTTCTTT.

V and J are TRBV20-1 and TRBJ1-1; tentative D call: TRBD1 (6 bases). Between the trimmed V and J ends, which lost 3 bases and 3 bases, there was a span of 17 bases. Germline-derived CDR1 and CDR2 are DFQATT and SNEGSKA (reference sequence). The CDR3 spans 15 residues. CDR3 sequence: CSARPTGGGYTEAFF. The DNA of the CDR3 is TGCAGTGCTAGGCCGACCGGAGGGGGATACACTGAAGCTTTCTTT.

This clonotype was seen only once. At one end, the junction sequence differs from germline, possibly due to a read error. The V gene is TRBV7-3, the J gene TRBJ2-5, with 8 positions matching TRBD1. CDR1 is SGHTA and CDR2 is FQGTGA in the germline V gene. CDR3 length equals 15 residues. The CDR3 nucleotides read TGTGCCAACAGCTTAGGACAGGGCCTTGGGGAGACCCAGTACTTC. It yields the protein CANSLGQGLGETQYF.

The table lists this clonotype with many counts. This chain links TRBV7-2 with TRBJ1-2, with 7 bases matching TRBD1. This CDR3 has 14 amino acids. Per germline, CDR1 SGHTA and CDR2 FQGNSA. The junction had 11 bases not matched to a gene; V was cut back by 7 bases and J by 6 bases. The CDR3 sequence: CASTFGRGRDGYTF. Written as DNA, the CDR3 is TGTGCCAGCACCTTTGGGAGGGGGCGGGATGGCTACACCTTC.

This chain joins TRBV6-8 and TRBJ2-1; 9 bases map to TRBD2. CDR1 is MNHGY, CDR2 SAAAGT, per germline. J lost 0 bases, V lost 2 bases, and 8 bases had no gene match. This CDR3 spans 18 amino acids. The CDR3: CASSYGSGGAGSYNEQFF. The CDR3 nucleotides read TGTGCCAGCAGTTACGGTAGCGGGGGCGCGGGCTCCTACAATGAGCAGTTCTTC.

This clonotype was found a few times. The chain combines TRBV27 with TRBJ2-2; no clear D. V gave up 0 bases and J gave up 3 bases, with 11 bases separating them. CDR1 is MNHEY and CDR2 is SMNVEV in the germline V gene (reference sequence). This CDR3 has 16 residues. CDR3 region: CASSLSNPSYTGELFF. The DNA of the CDR3 is TGTGCCAGCAGTTTATCCAACCCGTCGTACACCGGGGAGCTGTTTTTT.